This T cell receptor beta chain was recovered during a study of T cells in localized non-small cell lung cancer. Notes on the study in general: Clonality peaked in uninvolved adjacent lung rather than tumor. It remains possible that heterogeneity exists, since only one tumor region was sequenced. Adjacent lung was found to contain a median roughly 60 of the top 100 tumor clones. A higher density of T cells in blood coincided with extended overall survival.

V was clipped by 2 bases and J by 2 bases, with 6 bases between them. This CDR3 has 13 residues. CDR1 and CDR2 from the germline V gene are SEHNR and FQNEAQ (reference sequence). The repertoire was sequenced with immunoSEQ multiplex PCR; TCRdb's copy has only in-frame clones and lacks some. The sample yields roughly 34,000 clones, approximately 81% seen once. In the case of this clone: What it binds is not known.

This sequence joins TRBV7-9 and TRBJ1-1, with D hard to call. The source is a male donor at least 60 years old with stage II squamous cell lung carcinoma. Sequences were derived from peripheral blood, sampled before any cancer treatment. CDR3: CASSLSGNTEAFF. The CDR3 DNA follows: TGTGCCAGCAGCTTATCGGGAAACACTGAAGCTTTCTTT. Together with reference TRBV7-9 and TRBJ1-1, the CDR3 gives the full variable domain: DTGVSQNPRHKITKRGQNVTFRCDPISEHNRLYWYRQTLGQGPEFLTYFQNEAQLEKSRLLSDRFSAERPKGSFSTLEIQRTEQGDSAMYLCASSLSGNTEAFFGQGTRLTVV.